This T cell receptor beta chain was sequenced for a study of T cell repertoires in cytomegalovirus infection (dated by TCRdb to about 2019). Notes on the research overall: Because public TCR beta signatures pointed to carriage of CMV infection together with the matching HLA type, the HLA type of each donor mattered for the analysis.

For sequencing, an Illumina HiSeq 1500 was employed. In TCRdb, the public reads were trimmed at Q25 with fastp and aligned with MiXCR, with productive beta chains retained. CDR3 protein sequences are deduplicated, and each keeps its most common genes and DNA. Recorded for this sample are nearly 550,000 distinct CDR3 sequences; approximately 15% of them occurred a single time. The ten largest clonotypes hold more than 20% of the sample. Overall results and qualifications from the work: In both this cohort and an independent approximately 350-donor cohort, the cumulative frequency of public TCR beta family members distinguished carriers of CMV infection plus the relevant HLA type. The ex vivo response was dominated by HLA-C-restricted CMV-specific TCR beta clonotypes, and the single most frequent clonotype in two of eight donors was supplied by these HLA-C-restricted clonotypes.

A note on this clonotype: Its cognate antigen has yet to be identified. Base-call qualities are not available, and no considerably larger clone is one nucleotide away.

The CDR3 numbers 15 residues from cysteine through phenylalanine. The entry retains the CDR3 DNA only, 45 bases that are in frame from base 1. V gives up 0 bases and J gives up 8 bases, and the segment between their germline ends measures 16 bases. From the germline V gene, CDR1 is LGHNA and CDR2 is YNFKEQ. Source material: CD8+ T cells from PBMCs. Recombination connected TRBV4-2 to TRBJ1-2, with a tentative D gene TRBD1 over 6 matching bases. The origin of this receptor is a human donor in good health (CMV status not recorded). Some clones in this sample may be carry-over from other donors' samples. The bases are TGTGCCAGCAGCCAAGATCAAGGGGGAGGAGCCGGCTACACCTTC. Its translation is CASSQDQGGGAGYTF.